These T cell receptor beta chains were read from a single sample in a study of cytomegalovirus exposure and HLA in healthy donors. The data were produced by immunoSEQ multiplex PCR, yet TCRdb's version contains in-frame clones alone and is incomplete. The sample includes 150,000 to 200,000 clones, roughly 83% of them seen just once. The sample taken for sequencing was PBMCs. The source is a woman between 18 and 29 years old in good health and CMV-seronegative. Each CDR3 is given with its conserved first and last residue. The order of the fields is V gene, D gene, clone size, J gene, CDR3 DNA, CDR3 protein. The D gene is left open where the match is weak. The size entry is marked missing in some rows and otherwise reads once, few, many or a size class.

V: TRBV30
D: TRBD1
size: -
J: TRBJ1-1
DNA: TGTGCCTGTCGGGACAGGGGAAGAACTGAAGCTTTCTTT
CDR3: CACRDRGRTEAFF

V: TRBV5-1
D: TRBD2
size: -
J: TRBJ2-3
DNA: TGCGCCAGCCTCATTAGCGGGGGGGCGACAGATACGCAGTATTTT
CDR3: CASLISGGATDTQYF

V: TRBV20-1
D: -
size: -
J: TRBJ2-7
DNA: TGCAGTGCTGTAACACAGTACGAGCAGTACTTC
CDR3: CSAVTQYEQYF

V: TRBV27
D: TRBD1
size: few
J: TRBJ2-2
DNA: TGTGCCAGCAGTTTTTGGACAGGGAACACCGGGGAGCTGTTTTTT
CDR3: CASSFWTGNTGELFF

V: TRBV28
D: TRBD2
size: -
J: TRBJ2-7
DNA: TGTGCCAGCAGCTATACCATAGCGGGGGGAAACGCCTACGAGCAGTACTTC
CDR3: CASSYTIAGGNAYEQYF

V: TRBV9
D: -
size: -
J: TRBJ1-2
DNA: TGTGCCAGCAGCCCAGAGGCAGGGGCCTATGGCTACACCTTC
CDR3: CASSPEAGAYGYTF

V: TRBV5-1
D: -
size: -
J: TRBJ2-2
DNA: TGCGCCAGCAGCTTGGGTCCAGGGGCGAACACCGGGGAGCTGTTTTTT
CDR3: CASSLGPGANTGELFF

V: TRBV5-1
D: TRBD1
size: few
J: TRBJ1-1
DNA: TGCGCCAGCACCCGGACAGGGCCGAACACTGAAGCTTTCTTT
CDR3: CASTRTGPNTEAFF

V: TRBV7-7
D: -
size: -
J: TRBJ2-5
DNA: TGTGCTAGCACCGGCGGGACAGAAGAGACCCAGTACTTC
CDR3: CASTGGTEETQYF

V: TRBV5-1
D: TRBD1
size: few
J: TRBJ2-7
DNA: TGCGCCAGCAGCGACAGGGAAGCCCCCTACGAGCAGTACTTC
CDR3: CASSDREAPYEQYF

V: TRBV7-9
D: TRBD1
size: -
J: TRBJ2-3
DNA: TGTGCCAGCAGCTTTGAGGGACAGGGCGGGCAGTATTTT
CDR3: CASSFEGQGGQYF

V: TRBV28
D: TRBD2
size: once
J: TRBJ2-7
DNA: TGTGCCATCGAATCACGGGGGGGCGGCTCCTACGAGCAGTACTTC
CDR3: CAIESRGGGSYEQYF

V: TRBV11-3
D: TRBD2
size: once
J: TRBJ2-1
DNA: TGTGCCAGCAGCCTAGGACTAGCGAGGTACAATGAGCAGTTCTTC
CDR3: CASSLGLARYNEQFF

V: TRBV27
D: TRBD1
size: -
J: TRBJ1-2
DNA: TGTGCCAGCAGTCTCGACAGGGGCTATGGCTACACCTTC
CDR3: CASSLDRGYGYTF

V: TRBV13
D: TRBD1
size: -
J: TRBJ2-7
DNA: TGTGCCAGCAGCCAAACAGGGGGAGAGGGGTACGAGCAGTACTTC
CDR3: CASSQTGGEGYEQYF

V: TRBV10-3
D: -
size: -
J: TRBJ1-2
DNA: TGTGCCATCAGTGAAGGGAGGGGAATGACGGGTGGCTACACCTTC
CDR3: CAISEGRGMTGGYTF

V: TRBV6-1
D: TRBD2
size: -
J: TRBJ2-7
DNA: TGTGCCAGCAGTTTAGCGGGGGATATTTCCTACGAGCAGTACTTC
CDR3: CASSLAGDISYEQYF

V: TRBV19
D: -
size: -
J: TRBJ1-5
DNA: TGTGCCAGTATGTTGTCAGGGGCGAGCAATCAGCCCCAGCATTTT
CDR3: CASMLSGASNQPQHF

V: TRBV9
D: -
size: -
J: TRBJ1-1
DNA: TGTGCCAGCAGCGTAGTTAGTAGGGGTAGCACTGAAGCTTTCTTT
CDR3: CASSVVSRGSTEAFF

V: TRBV7-2
D: -
size: -
J: TRBJ2-7
DNA: TGTGCCAGCAGCGGAGACCGACAGAGGCAGTACTTC
CDR3: CASSGDRQRQYF

V: TRBV6-1
D: -
size: -
J: TRBJ1-1
DNA: TGTGCCAGCAGTAGGGCAGGGTACACTGAAGCTTTCTTT
CDR3: CASSRAGYTEAFF

V: TRBV5-8
D: -
size: -
J: TRBJ1-5
DNA: TGTGCCAGCAGCTCTTCCCCGGGTTACGAGCAGCCCCAGCATTTT
CDR3: CASSSSPGYEQPQHF

V: TRBV9
D: TRBD1
size: -
J: TRBJ1-4
DNA: TGTGCCAGCAGCGAGACAGGGGGATTTAGGACTAATGAAAAACTGTTTTTT
CDR3: CASSETGGFRTNEKLFF

V: TRBV5-6
D: -
size: few
J: TRBJ1-2
DNA: TGTGCCAGCAGCGAGGGGACAATGGTTGGCTACACCTTC
CDR3: CASSEGTMVGYTF

V: TRBV5-1
D: TRBD1
size: -
J: TRBJ1-5
DNA: TGCGCCAGCAGCTTACTAGGGACAGCTAATCAGCCCCAGCATTTT
CDR3: CASSLLGTANQPQHF

V: TRBV6-5
D: -
size: few
J: TRBJ1-4
DNA: TGTGCCAGCAGTTCAGGATCCGGAGGAAAACTGTTTTTT
CDR3: CASSSGSGGKLFF

V: TRBV7-2
D: -
size: -
J: TRBJ1-1
DNA: TGTGCCAGCAGCCCCACTTGGACTGAAGCTTTCTTT
CDR3: CASSPTWTEAFF

V: TRBV29-1
D: -
size: -
J: TRBJ2-7
DNA: TGCAGCGTTCAGGCAGGGCCCTACGAGCAGTACTTC
CDR3: CSVQAGPYEQYF

V: TRBV29-1
D: TRBD2
size: -
J: TRBJ2-3
DNA: TGCAGCGTTGATAGCGGGGGGGGAACAGATACGCAGTATTTT
CDR3: CSVDSGGGTDTQYF

V: TRBV11-3
D: TRBD2
size: -
J: TRBJ2-5
DNA: TGTGCCAGCAGCCCGGGGGGAGTGCAAGAGACCCAGTACTTC
CDR3: CASSPGGVQETQYF

V: TRBV6-1
D: -
size: few
J: TRBJ1-1
DNA: TGTGCCAGCAGACCAAGGGACAAGGCGAACACTGAAGCTTTCTTT
CDR3: CASRPRDKANTEAFF

V: TRBV7-9
D: TRBD1
size: -
J: TRBJ1-1
DNA: TGTTCCAGCAGCACCAGACAGGGTTCCCTATTTGCGAACACTGAAGCTTTCTTT
CDR3: CSSSTRQGSLFANTEAFF

V: TRBV5-1
D: TRBD1
size: -
J: TRBJ2-3
DNA: TGCGCCAGCAGCTTTCCTGTGGACAGGGGGCGGATTGGGGATACGCAGTATTTT
CDR3: CASSFPVDRGRIGDTQYF

V: TRBV28
D: -
size: -
J: TRBJ1-1
DNA: TGTGCCAGCAGACTGCTTCAGGGGAACACTGAAGCTTTCTTT
CDR3: CASRLLQGNTEAFF